This T cell receptor beta chain was observed in a study of monozygotic twins with inflammatory bowel disease. Study-wide results and caveats: IBD patients had lower TCRbeta diversity (inverse Simpson) than healthy co-twins. A distinction between different T cell subtypes was not possible.

TCRdb reanalyzed the 5' RACE reads and collapses them to one entry per CDR3 protein, without DNA. Recorded for this sample: around 380,000 distinct CDR3 sequences. With regard to this clonotype: Antigen unknown.

Germline assignment: CDR1 SGHRS and CDR2 YFSETQ. The CDR3 loop spans 17 amino acids. The sequencing input was blood. The TCR originated in a human donor with ulcerative colitis or Crohn's disease, or a healthy co-twin of an affected twin (not recorded which). This sequence joins TRBV5-1 and TRBJ1-4; absent DNA, TCRdb's TRBD1 call cannot be checked. CDR3 amino acids: CASSLVGTGGGTEKLFF.